The rows below give T cell receptor beta chains drawn from one sample of a study of blood T cell repertoires in COVID-19. Clones were sequenced by immunoSEQ multiplex PCR, and TCRdb holds only the in-frame ones, with some missing. This table has 100,000 to 150,000 clones, about 70% appearing once. Sequencing was performed on peripheral blood. Receptors were obtained from a woman aged 70-85 years with acute or convalescent COVID-19. Both conserved end residues are trimmed from each CDR3.

cdr3_aa,v_call
ATSDSSGTSGTSYNEQF,TRBV24-1
ASSLSTGHNEKLF,TRBV28
ASTRDLGFSPLH,TRBV6-5
ASSIIQGAPEAF,TRBV27
ASKSLSGNTIY,TRBV27
ASTGQGNQPQH,TRBV6-5
ASSLGGAPSGANVLT,TRBV5-4
ASSYRGAGYAF,TRBV6-5
ASRGQYTGELF,TRBV2
ASSLQGGNGYT,TRBV28
ASSNRDRESEKLF,TRBV11-3
ASSSLGGETQY,TRBV5-1
ASSEWTGGEQY,TRBV6-1
ASRESQGASNQPQH,TRBV19
ASRAIPATSGAYNEQF,TRBV19
ASSPAGQGGYT,TRBV18
ATSRGMDSTDTQY,TRBV15
ASSQVYSEAF,TRBV14
ASSFGTGDFYEQY,TRBV7-8
AWTGGHYQPQH,TRBV30
ASSAEEGARQF,TRBV6-4
ASSTQGAAKNIQY,TRBV19
ASSLKETQY,TRBV7-3
ASSITGKNTEAF,TRBV19
ASSLVTSGGGTDTQY,TRBV11-2
ASSSRQSYNEQF,TRBV13
AISELGLAGSSTDTQY,TRBV10-3
ASSYDRGNGNTIY,TRBV5-4
ASSIGAYQETQY,TRBV19
ASSEAGVREQF,TRBV10-1
ASSETNSYNEQF,TRBV10-2
ASSVARDTVTYEQY,TRBV9
ASRLRTSSMETQY,TRBV5-1
ASSEGGDETQY,TRBV2
ASSSGQVLNSPLH,TRBV5-8
ASSEAQRSPLH,TRBV2
ATSGGLAGARSYNEQF,TRBV15
ASSQQGDSDEQY,TRBV5-1
ASYLSGGTGELF,TRBV3-1/TRBV3-2
ASSQTKPGLAGDEQY,TRBV3-1/TRBV3-2
ASSPGQGAAEAF,TRBV7-2
ASSSGTDSYEQY,TRBV7-9
ASSLAARGSTEAF,TRBV5-1
ASSQGRMAGDTQY,TRBV14
ASSLATGESSYEQY,TRBV7-9
ASSYLSTDTQY,TRBV6-2/TRBV6-3
ASSLGGRLENEQF,TRBV7-2
ASSSRTGDTYGYT,TRBV27
ASSLQPGQGRDTQY,TRBV7-3
ASSVGLMNTGELF,TRBV4-2
SVGEGGAVTGELF,TRBV29-1
ASSEFEGNNSPLH,TRBV6-1
ASSLTETQY,TRBV7-9
ASSSGQETEKLF,TRBV5-1
SAKNSFSNIQY,TRBV29-1
ASSRRTSGANEQF,TRBV5-8
ASSSGKYEQY,TRBV28